This T cell receptor (beta chain) was documented in a study of cytomegalovirus exposure and HLA in healthy donors. Study as a whole: The platform used for the 120 validation repertoires matched that of the 500 to 850 first-cohort repertoires, a later analysis reported.

The length of the CDR3 is 13 residues. CDR1 is KGHSH and CDR2 is LQKENI in the germline V gene. V lost 2 bases and J lost 6, with 5 bases in between. Here immunoSEQ multiplex PCR was the method, and the copy in TCRdb shows in-frame clones only, minus some. The repertoire includes tens of thousands of clones, approximately 94% of them detected once, and 3.6% sits in the top ten. The sequenced sample was PBMCs. The chain combines TRBV18 with TRBJ1-6, with unresolved D. The receptor's source is a woman aged 30 to 39 in good health and CMV-seronegative. In DNA, the CDR3 is TGTGCCAGCTCACCAAACAGTAATTCACCCCTCCACTTT. It yields the protein CASSPNSNSPLHF. Filled out from reference TRBV18 and TRBJ1-6, the complete variable domain reads NAGVMQNPRHLVRRRGQEARLRCSPMKGHSHVYWYRQLPEEGLKFMVYLQKENIIDESGMPKERFSAEFPKEGPSILRIQQVVRGDSAAYFCASSPNSNSPLHFGNGTRLTVT.